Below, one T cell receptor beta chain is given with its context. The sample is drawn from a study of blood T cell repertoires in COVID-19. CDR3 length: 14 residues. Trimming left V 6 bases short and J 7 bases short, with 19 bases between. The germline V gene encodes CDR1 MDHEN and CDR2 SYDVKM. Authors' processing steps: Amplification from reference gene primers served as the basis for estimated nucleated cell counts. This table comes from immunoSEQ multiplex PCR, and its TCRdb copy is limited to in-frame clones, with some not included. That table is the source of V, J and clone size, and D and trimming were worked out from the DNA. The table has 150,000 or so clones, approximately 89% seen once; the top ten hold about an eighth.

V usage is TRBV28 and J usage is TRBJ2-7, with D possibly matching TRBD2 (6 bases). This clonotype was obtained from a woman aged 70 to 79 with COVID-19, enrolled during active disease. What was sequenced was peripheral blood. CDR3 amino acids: CASRPGLSPGEQYF. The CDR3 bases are TGTGCCAGCAGACCGGGACTCTCCCCGGGAGAGCAGTACTTC. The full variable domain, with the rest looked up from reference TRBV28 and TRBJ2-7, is DVKVTQSSRYLVKRTGEKVFLECVQDMDHENMFWYRQDPGLGLRLIYFSYDVKMKEKGDIPEGYSVSREKKERFSLILESASTNQTSMYLCASRPGLSPGEQYFGPGTRLTVT.